Following are 3 T cell receptor beta chains from one sample sequenced in a study of blood T cell repertoires in COVID-19. Measured with immunoSEQ multiplex PCR; TCRdb has only the in-frame clones, and not every one. This table holds some 150,000 clones, roughly 84% found once. The sample consisted of peripheral blood. Receptors were obtained from a human donor in a cohort sampled during active COVID-19.

This clone was recorded once. The CDR3 is CASSREVLMQGSSGNTIYF. The DNA for the CDR3 is TGTGCCAGCAGCCGAGAAGTTCTGATGCAGGGGTCCTCTGGAAACACCATATATTTT. The gene calls are TRBV3-1 (or the pseudogene TRBV3-2) and TRBJ1-3, with D tentatively TRBD1 (6 bases). The CDR3 has 19 residues. Germline V CDR1 and CDR2: LGHDT, YNNKEL (reference sequence). The germline V and J ends were trimmed by 4 bases and 0 bases, with 22 bases remaining between them.

The rearrangement joins TRBV19 to TRBJ1-4; TRBD1 matches 7 bases. The V gene end was trimmed by 9 bases and the J gene end by 2 bases; junction bases not matched to a gene: 21. The CDR3 loop spans 19 amino acids. The germline CDR1 and CDR2 sequences are LNHDA and SQIVND (reference sequence). CDR3 loop: CASRGKGARFGGTNEKLFF. The CDR3 region has the DNA TGTGCCAGCCGAGGGAAGGGGGCGAGGTTTGGTGGGACTAATGAAAAACTGTTTTTT.

The chain recombines TRBV19 with TRBJ2-7; the match to TRBD1 covers 9 bases. Looked up from germline, CDR1 is LNHDA and CDR2 is SQIVND (reference sequence). This CDR3 is built from 14 residues. The J segment lost 2 bases and the V segment lost 5 bases, leaving 4 bases of the junction unmatched. CDR3 sequence: CASSSGTGTYEQYF. CDR3 DNA sequence: TGTGCCAGTAGTTCCGGGACAGGGACCTACGAGCAGTACTTC.